The subject of this entry is one T cell receptor (beta chain). The assay was immunoSEQ multiplex PCR, and TCRdb's table has in-frame clones only and misses some. The sample contains approximately 72,000 clones, approximately 85% of which appear only once. This specimen comes from a study of blood T cell repertoires in COVID-19. Study summary: COVID-19 samples from acute and convalescent phases originated in the United States, Italy and Spain. The analysed material was cDNA or gDNA that came from T cells, B-cell-depleted T cells, or PBMCs.

V was clipped by 4 bases and J by 8 bases; unmatched bases: 11. This CDR3 spans 16 amino acids. Germline-derived CDR1 and CDR2 are ENHRY and SYGVKD. The sample consisted of peripheral blood. V is TRBV10-3 and J is TRBJ1-6; 7 bases align to TRBD1. This TCR was recovered from a woman aged 80 or older with active or convalescent COVID-19. The CDR3 is CAISAKDRARDSPLHF. CDR3 nucleotide sequence: TGTGCCATCAGTGCGAAAGACAGGGCGAGGGATTCACCCCTCCACTTT.